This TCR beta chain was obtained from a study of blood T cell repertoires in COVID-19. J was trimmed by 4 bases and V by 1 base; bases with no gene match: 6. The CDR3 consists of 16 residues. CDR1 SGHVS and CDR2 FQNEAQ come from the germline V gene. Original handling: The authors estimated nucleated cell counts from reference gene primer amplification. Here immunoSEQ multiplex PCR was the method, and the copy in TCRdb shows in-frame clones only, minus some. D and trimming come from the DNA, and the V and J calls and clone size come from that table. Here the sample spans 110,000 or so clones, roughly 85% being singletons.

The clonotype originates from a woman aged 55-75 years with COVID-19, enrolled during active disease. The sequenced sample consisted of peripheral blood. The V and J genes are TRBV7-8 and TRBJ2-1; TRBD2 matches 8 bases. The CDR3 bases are TGTGCCAGCAGCTTAGTGGGTAGCGGGGAGTACAATGAGCAGTTCTTC. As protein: CASSLVGSGEYNEQFF.